This T cell receptor (beta chain) was identified during a study of T-cell memory formation after mild COVID-19. TCRdb re-derived calls from the 5' RACE reads in MiXCR, one entry per CDR3 protein. The sample shows 450,000 or so distinct CDR3 sequences, 20% to 30% of them seen only once. To note about this clonotype: Antigen unknown.

With 1 base clipped from V and 4 bases from J, the junction kept 6 bases outside the gene matches. From germline, CDR1 is SGHVS and CDR2 FQNEAQ. The length of the CDR3 is 16 residues. Whole-study findings and limits: A second wave of clones peaked on day 37, and their SARS-CoV-2 specificity went unconfirmed.

Material: PBMCs or a T cell subset sorted from them (not recorded which). This chain joins TRBV7-8 and TRBJ2-1; 8 bases align to TRBD2. The receptor was derived from an adult woman who had mild COVID-19 (a few samples of this study predate the infection). Cell type and time point are not known. The CDR3 DNA follows: TGTGCCAGCAGCTTAGTTAGACTAGCGATTTACAATGAGCAGTTCTTC. This codes for CASSLVRLAIYNEQFF.